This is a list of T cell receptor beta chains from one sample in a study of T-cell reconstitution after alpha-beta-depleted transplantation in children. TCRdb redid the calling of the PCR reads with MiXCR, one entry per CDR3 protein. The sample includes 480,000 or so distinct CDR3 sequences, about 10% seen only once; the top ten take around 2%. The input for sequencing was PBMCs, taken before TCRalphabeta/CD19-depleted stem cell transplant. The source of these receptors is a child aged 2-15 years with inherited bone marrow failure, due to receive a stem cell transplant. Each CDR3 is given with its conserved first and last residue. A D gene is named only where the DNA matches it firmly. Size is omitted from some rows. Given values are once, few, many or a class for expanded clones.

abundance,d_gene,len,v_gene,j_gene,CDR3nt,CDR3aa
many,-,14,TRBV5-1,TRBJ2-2,TGCGCCAGCAAGGTTAGCCCGGGCACCGGGGAGCTGTTTTTT,CASKVSPGTGELFF
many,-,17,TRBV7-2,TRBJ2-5,TGTGCCAGCAGCTTGGATTACATCACCCCGTACCAAGAGACCCAGTACTTC,CASSLDYITPYQETQYF
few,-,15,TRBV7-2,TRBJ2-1,TGTGCCAGCAGCTTAGCGTCCCGCGTTTCCGATGAGCAGTTCTTC,CASSLASRVSDEQFF
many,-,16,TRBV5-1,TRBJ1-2,TGCGCCAGCAGCTCATCCCCCTCAGGTCCCGGGGGCGGCTACACCTTC,CASSSSPSGPGGGYTF
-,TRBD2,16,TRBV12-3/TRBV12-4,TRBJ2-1,TGTGCCAGCAGTTTAACGGCGGGAGGTCCCTACAATGAGCAGTTCTTC,CASSLTAGGPYNEQFF
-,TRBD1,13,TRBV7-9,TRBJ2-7,TGTGCCAGCACCGGGGACAGGGTCTACGAGCAGTACTTC,CASTGDRVYEQYF
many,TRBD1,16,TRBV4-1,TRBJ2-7,TGCGCCAGCAGCCAGGCCCCGGGACAGGGGGCCTACGAGCAGTACTTC,CASSQAPGQGAYEQYF
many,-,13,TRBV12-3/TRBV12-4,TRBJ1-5,TGTGCCAGCAGTTTTAGTTTGGATCAGCCCCAGCATTTT,CASSFSLDQPQHF
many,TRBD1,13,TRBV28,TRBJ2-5,TGTGCCAGCAGTTTCCGGGACAGGGAGACCCAGTACTTC,CASSFRDRETQYF
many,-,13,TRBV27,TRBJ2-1,TGTGCCAGCGCCCTCTGGGAGACCAATGAGCAGTTCTTC,CASALWETNEQFF
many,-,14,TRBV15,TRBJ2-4,TGTGCCACCAGCAGAGCCCTAAAAGGGGACATTCAGTACTTC,CATSRALKGDIQYF
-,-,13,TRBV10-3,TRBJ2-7,TGTGCCATCAGTGACGCTGGCGGCTACGAGCAGTACTTC,CAISDAGGYEQYF
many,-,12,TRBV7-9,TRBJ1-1,TGTGCCAGCAGCTCCAGTGCTCCCGAAGCTTTCTTT,CASSSSAPEAFF
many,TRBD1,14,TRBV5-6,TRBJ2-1,TGTGCCAGCAGCGTTGGACAGGAGTACAATGAGCAGTTCTTC,CASSVGQEYNEQFF
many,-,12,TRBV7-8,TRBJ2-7,TGTGCCAGCAGCTTAGGCGGCACCGAGCAGTACTTC,CASSLGGTEQYF
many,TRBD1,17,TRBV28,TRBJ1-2,TGTGCCAGCAGTCCAGCCGGGACAGGGGCTGGGAACTATGGCTACACCTTC,CASSPAGTGAGNYGYTF
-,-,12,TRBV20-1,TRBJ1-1,TGCAGCTCGGGTCACATGAACACTGAAGCTTTCTTT,CSSGHMNTEAFF
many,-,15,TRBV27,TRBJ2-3,TGTGCCAGCAGTTCTACCGGGACACTCACAGATACGCAGTATTTT,CASSSTGTLTDTQYF
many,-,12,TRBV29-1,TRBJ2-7,TGCAGCGTGCGGGACGGATCCTACGAGCAGTACTTC,CSVRDGSYEQYF
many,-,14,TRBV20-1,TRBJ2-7,TGCAGTGCTAGAGATAACAGGCGGGTCTACGAGCAGTACTTC,CSARDNRRVYEQYF
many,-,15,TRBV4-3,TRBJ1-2,TGCGCCAGCAGCCAAGATAGGCAGGGGATTTTAGGCTACACCTTC,CASSQDRQGILGYTF
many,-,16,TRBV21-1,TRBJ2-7,TGTGCCAGCAGCAAAGCCGGACTAGCGACCCTATACGAGCAGTACTTC,CASSKAGLATLYEQYF
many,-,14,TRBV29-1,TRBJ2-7,TGCAGCGTTGTTACAGACCCTGACTCCTACGAGCAGTACTTC,CSVVTDPDSYEQYF
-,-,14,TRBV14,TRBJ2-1,TGTGCCAGCGGCTCGGGTATGGGTTACAATGAGCAGTTCTTC,CASGSGMGYNEQFF
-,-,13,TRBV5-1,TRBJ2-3,TGCGCCAGCAGCTTGTTCGCGCGGGATACGCAGTATTTT,CASSLFARDTQYF
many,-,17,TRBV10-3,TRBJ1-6,TGTGCCATCAGTAGGACAGCCCCGAGCTCCTATAATTCACCCCTCCACTTT,CAISRTAPSSYNSPLHF
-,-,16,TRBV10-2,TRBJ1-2,TGCGCCAGCAGTCCAAGCCCACAGGGATCCCACTATGGCTACACCTTC,CASSPSPQGSHYGYTF
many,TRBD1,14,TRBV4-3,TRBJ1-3,TGCGCCAGCAGCCAGGGGACAGGTGGAAACACCATATATTTT,CASSQGTGGNTIYF
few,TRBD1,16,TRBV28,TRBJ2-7,TGTGCCAGCAGGGGGGACAGGGGGGGAAAGGTCTACGAGCAGTACTTC,CASRGDRGGKVYEQYF
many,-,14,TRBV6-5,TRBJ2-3,TGTGCCAGCAGTTGGGGAGGCGGGCCAGATACGCAGTATTTT,CASSWGGGPDTQYF
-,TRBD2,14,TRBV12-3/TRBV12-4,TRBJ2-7,TGTGCCAGAAGGCCCAGCGGGAGGGCCTGGGAGCAGTACTTC,CARRPSGRAWEQYF
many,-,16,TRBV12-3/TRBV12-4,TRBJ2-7,TGTGCCAGCAGTCCGGCCTGGGCAGCGGGCGAGAGGGAGCAGTACTTC,CASSPAWAAGEREQYF
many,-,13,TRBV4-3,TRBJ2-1,TGCGCCAGCAGTTGGCTCGGAGGCAATGAGCAGTTCTTC,CASSWLGGNEQFF
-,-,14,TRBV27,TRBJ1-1,TGTGCCAGCAGGACGATAGGGGGGAACACTGAAGCTTTCTTT,CASRTIGGNTEAFF
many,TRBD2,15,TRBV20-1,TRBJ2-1,TGCAGTGCTAGAGATAAAGTAGCGGGAGGGTATGAGCAGTTCTTC,CSARDKVAGGYEQFF
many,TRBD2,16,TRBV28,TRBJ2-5,TGTGCCAGCAGTTTCCCACAGACTAGCGGCCAAGAGACCCAGTACTTC,CASSFPQTSGQETQYF
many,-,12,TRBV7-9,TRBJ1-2,TGTGCCAGCAGCTTAGACCGAAACGGCTACACCTTC,CASSLDRNGYTF
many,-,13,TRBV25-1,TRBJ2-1,TGTGCCAGCAGTGAAATCGGTCGGGAGGAGCAGTTCTTC,CASSEIGREEQFF
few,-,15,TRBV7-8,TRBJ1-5,TGTGCCAGCAGCTTATCTTCGAGGAGCAATCAGCCCCAGCATTTT,CASSLSSRSNQPQHF
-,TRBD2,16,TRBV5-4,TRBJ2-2,TGTGCCAGCAGCTTGCCTCGACTAGCTGGGGCCGGGGAGCTGTTTTTT,CASSLPRLAGAGELFF
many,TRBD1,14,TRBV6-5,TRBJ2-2,TGTGCCAGCAGCTACGGACAGGGTGCCGGGGAGCTGTTTTTT,CASSYGQGAGELFF
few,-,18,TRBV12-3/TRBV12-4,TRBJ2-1,TGTGCCAGCAGCCCCCATCCGGCCTTCCGCTCCACCTACAATGAGCAGTTCTTC,CASSPHPAFRSTYNEQFF
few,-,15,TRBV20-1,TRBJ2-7,TGCAGTGCTAGAGATGGCTCTAGAGTGGCCCACGAGCAGTACTTC,CSARDGSRVAHEQYF
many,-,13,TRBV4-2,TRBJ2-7,TGTGCCAGCAGCCATTCGGCGAACTACGAGCAGTACTTC,CASSHSANYEQYF
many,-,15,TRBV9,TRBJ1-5,TGTGCCAGCAGCGTAGGCGAAGCCAGCAATCAGCCCCAGCATTTT,CASSVGEASNQPQHF
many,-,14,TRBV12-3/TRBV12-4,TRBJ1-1,TGTGCCAGCAGTTTGGTAGTTGGTCGGGGGGAAGCTTTCTTT,CASSLVVGRGEAFF
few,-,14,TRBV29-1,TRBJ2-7,TGCAGCGTTGAAGATGATGGGGGAGGCTACGAGCAGTACTTC,CSVEDDGGGYEQYF
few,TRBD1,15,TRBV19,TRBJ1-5,TGTGCCAGTAGTCCCTACGACAGGGGCAATCAGCCCCAGCATTTT,CASSPYDRGNQPQHF
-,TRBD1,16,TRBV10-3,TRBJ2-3,TGTGCCATCAACGTTCCGGACAGGGTGGCGACAGATACGCAGTATTTT,CAINVPDRVATDTQYF
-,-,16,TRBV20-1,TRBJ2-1,TGCAGTGCTAGTGCCCTCGGAGCGGTAGCCTACAATGAGCAGTTCTTC,CSASALGAVAYNEQFF
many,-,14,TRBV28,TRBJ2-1,TGTGCCAGCACCTCGGCAGGGGCTAGGAATGAGCAGTTCTTC,CASTSAGARNEQFF
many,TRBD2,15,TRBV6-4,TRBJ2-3,TGTGCCCGGAGAGGGGGAGCGGGAGAAGTTTATACGCAGTATTTT,CARRGGAGEVYTQYF
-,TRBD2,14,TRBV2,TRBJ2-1,TGTGCCAGCAGGGGGACTAGCGGGGGGCCCCGGCAGTTCTTC,CASRGTSGGPRQFF
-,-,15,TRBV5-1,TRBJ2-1,TGCGCCAGCAGCTTCGGGACTCCTACCTACAATGAGCAGTTCTTC,CASSFGTPTYNEQFF
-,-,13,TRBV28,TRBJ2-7,TGTGCCAGCAGTTTGTTCCAAAACTACGAGCAGTACTTC,CASSLFQNYEQYF
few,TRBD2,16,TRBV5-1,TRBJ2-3,TGCGCCAGCAGCGCCGGACTAGCGCCTCGCACAGATACGCAGTATTTT,CASSAGLAPRTDTQYF
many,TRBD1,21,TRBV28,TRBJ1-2,TGTGCCAGCAGTTTCCCGACCCTCTTCCAGGGGGACTACTTTCGACGGTATGGCTACACCTTC,CASSFPTLFQGDYFRRYGYTF
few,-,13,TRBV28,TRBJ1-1,TGTGCCAGCAGTCCCCTGACAGGTGCTGAAGCTTTCTTT,CASSPLTGAEAFF
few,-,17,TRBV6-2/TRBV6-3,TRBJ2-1,TGTGCCAGCAGTTACTGGGGAGTGCCCTTCTCCTACAATGAGCAGTTCTTC,CASSYWGVPFSYNEQFF
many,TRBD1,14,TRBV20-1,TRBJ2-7,TGCAGTGCCCTGGGACAGTTCGGTTCCTACGAGCAGTACTTC,CSALGQFGSYEQYF